The 7 T cell receptor beta chains given below trace back to one sample, sequenced in a study of shared clonotypes between healthy human individuals. Positively selected for CCR7, the CD45RO-negative cells used as naive CD8 cells excluded terminally differentiated effector memory CD45RA+ cells. Assay: immunoSEQ multiplex PCR; the TCRdb copy retains only in-frame clones and omits some. The table shows approximately 2,000,000 clones, with 85% to 95% occurring only once. Specimen: naive CD8+ T cells from PBMCs. The source of these receptors is a man aged 18 to 35 in good health. Some clones in this sample may be carry-over from other donors' samples.

The J gene is TRBJ2-4, the V gene TRBV7-8; D unresolved. V was shortened by 5 bases and J by 3 bases, with 17 bases between the two germline ends. Germline CDR1 is SGHVS and CDR2 is FQNEAQ. CDR3 length equals 16 residues. CDR3 bases: TGTGCCAGCAGCCCCCGAGGATGGGGTAACAAAAACATTCAGTACTTC. Protein product: CASSPRGWGNKNIQYF.

The chain couples TRBV4-3 to TRBJ2-3; tentatively, D is TRBD2 (5 bases). CDR1 is LGHNA and CDR2 is YSLEER in the germline V gene. Trimming removed 1 base from V and 3 bases from J, with 14 bases in between. The CDR3 extends over 16 amino acids. The CDR3 loop reads CASSQVSGSWTDTQYF. The CDR3 DNA reads TGCGCCAGCAGCCAAGTATCGGGGAGTTGGACAGATACGCAGTATTTT.

The rearrangement uses TRBV27 and TRBJ1-1; D is unclear. Trimming removed 6 bases from V and 1 base from J, with 9 bases in between. Germline V CDR1 and CDR2: MNHEY, SMNVEV (reference sequence). The CDR3 is made up of 13 amino acids. CDR3 region: CASSAGWNTEAFF. CDR3 nucleotide sequence: TGTGCCAGCAGCGCCGGGTGGAACACTGAAGCTTTCTTT.

This rearrangement joins TRBV6-9 to TRBJ2-2; 7 bases fit TRBD1. Germline V gene sequence: CDR1 MNHGY, CDR2 SVAAGI. J was trimmed by 6 bases and V by 0 bases; bases with no gene match: 4. The CDR3 has 15 residues. The CDR3 DNA sequence: TGTGCCAGCAGTTATTCATACAGGGGATCCGGGGAGCTGTTTTTT. As protein: CASSYSYRGSGELFF.

The chain combines TRBV7-6 with TRBJ2-6, with 11 bases aligning to TRBD1. The CDR3 has 17 residues. After removal of 4 bases from V and 4 bases from J, the junction contained 6 bases not matched to a gene. Germline V gene lookup returns CDR1 SGHVS and CDR2 FNYEAQ. CDR3 coding DNA: TGTGCCAGCAGCTACGGACAGGGGGCAGGAGGGGCCAACGTCCTGACTTTC. Its protein product is CASSYGQGAGGANVLTF.

About this clone itself: The sample carries other DNA sequences with the same CDR3. This chain joins TRBV11-2 and TRBJ2-7; 8 nucleotides match TRBD2. CDR1 and CDR2 (germline): SGHAT, FQNNGV. Losses at the gene ends were 6 bases for V and 2 bases for J; bases not matched to a gene: 6. This CDR3 has 14 residues. CDR3 coding DNA: TGTGCCAGCAGTCGGGGGGGCCTGGCCTACGAGCAGTACTTC. Amino acid sequence: CASSRGGLAYEQYF. Full variable domain (remainder filled in from reference TRBV11-2 and TRBJ2-7): EAGVAQSPRYKIIEKRQSVAFWCNPISGHATLYWYQQILGQGPKLLIQFQNNGVVDDSQLPKDRFSAERLKGVDSTLKIQPAKLEDSAVYLCASSRGGLAYEQYFGPGTRLTVT.

The chain is built from TRBV5-1 and TRBJ1-1, with D tentatively TRBD1 (6 bases). Between the trimmed V and J ends, which lost 4 bases and 3 bases, there was a span of 10 bases. The CDR3 is 13 residues long. Germline CDR1 is SGHRS and CDR2 is YFSETQ. DNA for the CDR3: TGCGCCAGCAGCGACACAGGGTACACTGAAGCTTTCTTT. Its protein is CASSDTGYTEAFF.